These 11 T cell receptor beta chains came from one sample sequenced in a study of control samples from healthy donors and cancer patients. Data came from immunoSEQ multiplex PCR; TCRdb stores just in-frame clones and leaves some out. The data show over 100,000 clones, 88% seen once. The specimen was blood. The source of these receptors is a man between 45 and 60 years old in good health.

This chain uses TRBV6-6 with TRBJ2-7; weak D call: TRBD2 (5 bases). The V gene's germline CDR1 is MNHNY and CDR2 SVGAGI (reference sequence). The CDR3 totals 12 residues. Trimming pared 0 bases from V and 6 bases from J, leaving 6 bases between. As DNA, the CDR3 is TGTGCCAGCAGTTACTCGAGGGTCGAGCAGTACTTC. Its protein is CASSYSRVEQYF.

The rearrangement joins TRBV4-1 to TRBJ1-2; D is unresolved. CDR1 and CDR2 from the germline V gene are MGHRA and YSYEKL. Deletions cut 4 bases from V and 7 bases from J, with 19 bases between. This CDR3 comprises 15 residues. The CDR3: CASSPPGVGSVGYTF. CDR3 bases: TGCGCCAGCAGCCCCCCTGGGGTAGGGTCAGTTGGCTACACCTTC.

The V and J genes are TRBV5-1 and TRBJ2-2; 9 bases line up with TRBD2. V lost 6 bases and J lost 3; bases outside the gene matches: 12. Germline lookup yields CDR1 SGHRS and CDR2 YFSETQ. The length of the CDR3 is 17 residues. The CDR3 bases are TGCGCCAGCACACTAACCAAACTAGCGGGCGACACCGGGGAGCTGTTTTTT. Its translation is CASTLTKLAGDTGELFF.

The chain combines TRBV24-1 with TRBJ1-5, with TRBD1 matching over 7 bases. Losses at the gene ends were 6 bases for V and 6 bases for J; bases not matched to a gene: 4. The germline gives CDR1 KGHDR, CDR2 SFDVKD. This CDR3 has 13 amino acids. CDR3 sequence reads: CATSKTGAQPQHF. The CDR3 nucleotides read TGTGCCACCAGTAAAACAGGGGCTCAGCCCCAGCATTTT.

This chain joins TRBV7-3 and TRBJ2-1, with TRBD2 matching 14 bases. Trimming cost V 4 bases and J 8 bases; bases outside gene matches: 7. This CDR3 comprises 16 residues. Germline values: CDR1 SGHTA, CDR2 FQGTGA. Written as DNA, the CDR3 is TGTGCCAGCAGCTCGCCGACTAGCGGGGGGGCAGATGAGCAGTTCTTC. Residues: CASSSPTSGGADEQFF.

The chain is built from TRBV6-5 and TRBJ2-3; TRBD1 agrees at 9 bases. This CDR3 region has 13 residues. V trimming: 6 bases; J trimming: 4 bases; junction bases outside the gene matches: 2. Germline V gene sequence: CDR1 MNHEY, CDR2 SVGAGI. The CDR3 DNA is TGTGCCAGCAGCAGACAGGGGGCAGATACGCAGTATTTT. It yields the protein CASSRQGADTQYF.

This clone was recorded only once. CDR3 in amino acids: CSASSSYEDPGRDTIYF. The CDR3 DNA reads TGCAGTGCTAGTTCCTCCTATGAGGACCCCGGGAGGGACACCATATATTTT. The rearrangement joins TRBV20-1 to TRBJ1-3; D call uncertain. Germline lookup yields CDR1 DFQATT and CDR2 SNEGSKA (reference sequence). V gave up 3 bases and J gave up 8 bases, with 26 bases separating them. This CDR3 contains 17 residues.

The chain has TRBV27 and TRBJ1-4, with a weak D call TRBD1 (6 bases). The ends were cut back, 3 bases at V and 7 bases at J, with 12 bases in the middle. The germline V gene encodes CDR1 MNHEY and CDR2 SMNVEV (reference sequence). The CDR3 has 14 amino acids. The CDR3 protein is CASSFRGRGEKLFF. CDR3 sequence (DNA): TGTGCCAGCAGTTTCCGGGGGCGAGGTGAAAAACTGTTTTTT.

V gene TRBV28 combines with J gene TRBJ2-3; the match to TRBD2 covers 13 bases. This CDR3 contains 12 residues. Germline-derived CDR1 and CDR2 are MDHEN and SYDVKM. Trimming cost V 8 bases and J 11 bases; bases outside gene matches: 4. CDR3 bases: TGTGCCAGCGGTAGACTAGCGGGGGGGCAGTATTTT. The encoded protein is CASGRLAGGQYF.

The V gene is TRBV5-6, the J gene TRBJ1-1; D unclear. The CDR3 length is 12 residues. The germline V and J ends were trimmed by 6 bases and 10 bases, with 16 bases remaining between them. Per the germline V gene, CDR1 is SGHDT and CDR2 is YYEEEE. CDR3 sequence: CASTYGNGRAFF. The CDR3 coding sequence is TGTGCCAGCACGTATGGGAATGGTAGAGCTTTCTTT.

The V call is TRBV19, the J call TRBJ2-3; D is unclear. V dropped 6 bases and J dropped 5 bases, with 12 bases sitting between them. This CDR3 has 13 amino acids. The V gene's germline CDR1 is LNHDA and CDR2 SQIVND (reference sequence). CDR3 in DNA: TGTGCCAGTAGAAATAGGAGAATAGATACGCAGTATTTT. Residues: CASRNRRIDTQYF.